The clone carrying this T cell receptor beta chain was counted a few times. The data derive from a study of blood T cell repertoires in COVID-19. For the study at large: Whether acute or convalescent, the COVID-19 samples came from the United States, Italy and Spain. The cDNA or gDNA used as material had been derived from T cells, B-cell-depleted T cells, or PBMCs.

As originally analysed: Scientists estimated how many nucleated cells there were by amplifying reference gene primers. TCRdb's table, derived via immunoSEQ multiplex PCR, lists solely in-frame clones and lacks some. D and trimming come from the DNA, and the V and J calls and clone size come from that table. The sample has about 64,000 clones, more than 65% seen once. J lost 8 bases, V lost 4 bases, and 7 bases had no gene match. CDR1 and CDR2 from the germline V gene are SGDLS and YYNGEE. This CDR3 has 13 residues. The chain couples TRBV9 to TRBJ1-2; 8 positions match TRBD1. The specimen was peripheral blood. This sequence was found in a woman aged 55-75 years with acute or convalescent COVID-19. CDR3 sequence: CASSSGQGRGYTF. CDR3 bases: TGTGCCAGCAGCTCAGGACAGGGCCGCGGCTACACCTTC.